This TCR beta chain was identified in a study of shared clonotypes between healthy human individuals. General observations from the study: Shared clonotypes: about 5% naive CD4, 3% to 3.5% naive CD8, about 2.5% memory CD4, around 0.4% memory CD8.

Assay used: immunoSEQ multiplex PCR; TCRdb lists only in-frame clones, some missing. The profile covers around 2,000,000 clones, with about 95% appearing a single time and about 1.1% taken by the ten largest. Germline V gene sequence: CDR1 SGHRS, CDR2 YFSETQ. V lost 0 bases to trimming and J lost 5 bases, with 14 bases between them. This CDR3 comprises 15 residues. Positively selected for CCR7, the CD45RO-negative cells used as naive CD8 cells excluded terminally differentiated effector memory CD45RA+ cells. This clone was observed a single time. Its target is not known. The chain joins TRBV5-1 to TRBJ2-5; D is unresolved. The TCR sequence derives from a man aged 18-30 years in good health. The source material was naive CD8+ T cells sorted from blood. The CDR3 here is CASSLAPPSRETQYF. As DNA, the CDR3 is TGCGCCAGCAGCTTGGCACCCCCGTCGCGGGAGACCCAGTACTTC.